These 27 T cell receptor beta chains were sequenced from one sample in a study of shared clonotypes between healthy human individuals. The table came from immunoSEQ multiplex PCR; TCRdb's copy has only in-frame clones and leaves some out. The sample yields some 2,500,000 clones, 85% to 95% seen once. Sequenced input: naive CD4+ T cells from PBMCs. Subset here: CD45RA+ positively selected. The receptor source for this set is a man between 18 and 29 years old in good health. Some clones in this sample may be carry-over from other donors' samples.

The V and J genes are TRBV27 and TRBJ1-5; a possible D gene is TRBD1 (5 bases). Germline lookup yields CDR1 MNHEY and CDR2 SMNVEV (reference sequence). The V end was cut by 7 bases, the J end by 8 bases, with 21 bases between. The CDR3 is 15 residues long. The CDR3 loop reads CASTRDRDPKEPQHF. Here the CDR3 DNA reads TGTGCCAGCACCAGAGACCGGGACCCCAAGGAGCCCCAGCATTTT.

Comments on this clone: Germline is not matched at one junction end, which may reflect a read error. The same CDR3 arises from other DNA sequences in this sample as well. The gene calls are TRBV6-6 and TRBJ1-4; a weak D match, TRBD1 (5 bases). Looked up from germline, CDR1 is MNHNY and CDR2 is SVGAGI (reference sequence). The CDR3 has 14 residues. CDR3 amino acids: CASSTRVTNEKLFF. The CDR3 region has the DNA TGTGCCAGCAGTACCAGGGTCACTAATGAAAAATTGTTTTTT.

V is TRBV11-2 and J is TRBJ2-5; perhaps TRBD1 as D (5 bases). Germline assignment: CDR1 SGHAT and CDR2 FQNNGV. CDR3 length: 14 amino acids. Trimming cost V 5 bases and J 4 bases, with 14 bases left between them. Here the CDR3 reads CASSRQGLRETQYF. The CDR3 DNA follows: TGTGCCAGCAGCCGGCAGGGTCTGAGAGAGACCCAGTACTTC. The complete variable domain, with remaining parts taken from reference TRBV11-2 and TRBJ2-5, reads EAGVAQSPRYKIIEKRQSVAFWCNPISGHATLYWYQQILGQGPKLLIQFQNNGVVDDSQLPKDRFSAERLKGVDSTLKIQPAKLEDSAVYLCASSRQGLRETQYFGPGTRLLVL.

This chain connects TRBV7-8 to TRBJ2-2; no firm D call. The CDR3 consists of 15 residues. CDR1 is SGHVS and CDR2 is FQNEAQ in the germline V gene. V was trimmed by 2 bases and J by 0 bases, leaving 7 bases between them. The DNA for the CDR3 is TGTGCCAGCAGCTTATCTTTCCCGAACACCGGGGAGCTGTTTTTT. Translated, it gives CASSLSFPNTGELFF.

The gene calls are TRBV28 and TRBJ2-1; TRBD2 matches 8 bases. Germline CDR1 MDHEN, CDR2 SYDVKM. Trimming cost V 5 bases and J 3 bases; bases outside gene matches: 12. The CDR3 length is 17 residues. CDR3 in DNA: TGTGCCAGCAGTATCCTTAGGTTAGCGGGAATCTACAATGAGCAGTTCTTC. Its protein is CASSILRLAGIYNEQFF. The full variable domain, its missing parts supplied by reference TRBV28 and TRBJ2-1, is DVKVTQSSRYLVKRTGEKVFLECVQDMDHENMFWYRQDPGLGLRLIYFSYDVKMKEKGDIPEGYSVSREKKERFSLILESASTNQTSMYLCASSILRLAGIYNEQFFGPGTRLTVL.

CDR3 in amino acids: CASSLVGDSSGNTIYF. In DNA form, the CDR3 reads TGCGCCAGCAGCTTGGTAGGGGACAGCTCTGGAAACACCATATATTTT. The chain uses TRBV5-1 and TRBJ1-3, with TRBD1 matching over 7 bases. With V trimmed by 0 bases and J by 0 bases, 3 bases remained unmatched. Germline V gene lookup returns CDR1 SGHRS and CDR2 YFSETQ. The CDR3 consists of 16 residues.

V usage is TRBV7-9 and J usage is TRBJ1-1; D gene unclear. V was pared by 6 bases and J by 2 bases, with 7 bases between. This CDR3 is 12 amino acids long. The germline CDR1 and CDR2 sequences are SEHNR and FQNEAQ (reference sequence). The CDR3: CASRLINTEAFF. CDR3 DNA sequence: TGTGCCAGCAGACTTATTAACACTGAAGCTTTCTTT.

The chain employs TRBV11-2 and TRBJ1-1, with TRBD1 matching 8 bases. The CDR3 totals 13 residues. With V trimmed by 5 bases and J by 11 bases, 10 bases remained unmatched. Per the germline V gene, CDR1 is SGHAT and CDR2 is FQNNGV. CDR3 amino acids: CASSRTQGAGAFF. The CDR3 region has the DNA TGTGCCAGCAGCCGTACTCAGGGGGCGGGGGCTTTCTTT.

The rearrangement uses TRBV7-2 and TRBJ2-1, with D possibly TRBD2 on 5 matching bases. The V gene lost 5 bases and the J gene lost 9 bases, with 14 bases spanning the gap. The CDR3 has 13 amino acids. Germline V CDR1 and CDR2: SGHTA, FQGNSA. The chain's CDR3 is CASSRERLGEQFF. In DNA, the CDR3 is TGTGCCAGCAGCCGAGAGCGGCTCGGTGAGCAGTTCTTC.

Note on this clone: This sample includes further DNA sequences coding for the same CDR3. The CDR3 nucleotides read TGTGCCAGCAGCTTATGGGGGGGCACTGAAGCTTTCTTT. It encodes CASSLWGGTEAFF. This chain uses TRBV7-9 with TRBJ1-1, with a tentative D call TRBD1 (5 bases). This CDR3 is 13 amino acids long. The germline CDR1 and CDR2 sequences are SEHNR and FQNEAQ (reference sequence). Trimming removed 2 bases at V and 4 bases at J, with 8 bases between.

This chain links TRBV4-2 with TRBJ2-1; TRBD2 matches at 8 bases. After removal of 3 bases from V and 6 bases from J, the junction contained 13 bases not matched to a gene. The germline gives CDR1 LGHNA, CDR2 YNFKEQ. CDR3 size: 17 residues. CDR3 protein: CASSHGSKAGVPNEQFF. In DNA, the CDR3 is TGTGCCAGCAGCCATGGCTCAAAAGCGGGAGTTCCCAATGAGCAGTTCTTC.

The rearrangement links TRBV27 to TRBJ1-1; D is perhaps TRBD1 (5 bases). V dropped 0 bases and J dropped 4 bases, with 18 bases sitting between them. This CDR3 is 17 amino acids long. Looked up from germline, CDR1 is MNHEY and CDR2 is SMNVEV (reference sequence). The CDR3 loop reads CASSLSISGARGTEAFF. The CDR3 DNA sequence: TGTGCCAGCAGTTTATCGATATCCGGGGCGCGGGGCACTGAAGCTTTCTTT.

A single count supports this clone. This sequence joins TRBV7-9 and TRBJ2-4, with D possibly matching TRBD2 (5 bases). Germline CDR1 is SEHNR and CDR2 is FQNEAQ (reference sequence). The CDR3 extends over 15 amino acids. V lost 0 bases to trimming and J lost 8 bases, with 14 bases between them. CDR3 sequence reads: CASSLALPAGDIQYF. For the CDR3, the DNA is TGTGCCAGCAGCTTAGCGCTTCCCGCGGGTGACATTCAGTACTTC.

This clone has a single count. The chain links TRBV7-8 to TRBJ2-7, with 8 positions matching TRBD2. The CDR3 length is 15 residues. V trimming: 5 bases; J trimming: 7 bases; junction bases outside the gene matches: 13. The germline CDR1 and CDR2 sequences are SGHVS and FQNEAQ. CDR3 sequence: CASSPTPAGEGEQYF. CDR3 DNA: TGTGCCAGCAGCCCCACCCCAGCGGGAGAGGGTGAGCAGTACTTC.

This chain joins TRBV27 and TRBJ1-6; a possible D gene is TRBD1 (6 bases). Trimming took off 7 bases at V and 10 bases at J, with 17 bases between the two ends. Looked up from germline, CDR1 is MNHEY and CDR2 is SMNVEV (reference sequence). This CDR3 spans 14 amino acids. The CDR3 coding sequence is TGTGCCAGCACCCAACTCAGGGGCGGGTCACCCCTCCACTTT. As protein: CASTQLRGGSPLHF.

V and J are TRBV5-1 and TRBJ2-5, with 8 positions matching TRBD1. Germline V gene data show CDR1 as SGHRS and CDR2 as YFSETQ. With 3 bases clipped from V and 2 bases from J, the junction kept 3 bases outside the gene matches. CDR3 length: 14 amino acids. CDR3 nucleotide sequence: TGCGCCAGCAGCTGGCAGGGGGCTCAAGAGACCCAGTACTTC. Translation gives CASSWQGAQETQYF.

This CDR3 is CASSEELENTEAFF. The DNA of the CDR3 is TGTGCCAGCAGTGAGGAATTGGAGAACACTGAAGCTTTCTTT. The V call is TRBV2, the J call TRBJ1-1; no clear D. V gave up 3 bases and J gave up 1 base, with 9 bases separating them. The CDR3 sequence is 14 residues long. CDR1 and CDR2 (germline): SNHLY, FYNNEI.

The rearrangement uses TRBV2 and TRBJ2-5; unclear D gene. CDR1 and CDR2 (germline): SNHLY, FYNNEI. Deletions cut 5 bases from V and 4 bases from J, with 14 bases between. CDR3 size: 14 residues. CDR3 residues: CASSKTEIPETQYF. The CDR3 DNA reads TGTGCCAGCAGTAAAACTGAAATCCCAGAGACCCAGTACTTC.

The J gene is TRBJ1-3, the V gene TRBV6-6; 8 bases fit TRBD1. Trimming took 5 bases from V and 3 from J; bases not matched to a gene: 9. This CDR3 is 16 amino acids long. Germline CDR1 MNHNY, CDR2 SVGAGI (reference sequence). CDR3 region: CASSHGQGRGGNTIYF. For the CDR3, the DNA is TGTGCCAGCAGTCACGGACAGGGTCGAGGTGGAAACACCATATATTTT.

This clone came up once. The chain joins TRBV19 to TRBJ2-3; D possibly corresponds to TRBD2 (6 bases). This CDR3 region has 16 residues. The ends were cut back, 7 bases at V and 3 bases at J, with 20 bases in the middle. Germline CDR1 is LNHDA and CDR2 is SQIVND (reference sequence). CDR3 bases: TGTGCCAGTACCAACCCCGGGAGTTGGGGTACAGATACGCAGTATTTT. Amino acids: CASTNPGSWGTDTQYF.

In its sample, this clone was seen a few times. V gene TRBV28 combines with J gene TRBJ1-1; maybe TRBD1 (6 bases). The germline V gene has CDR1 MDHEN and CDR2 SYDVKM. This CDR3 contains 14 residues. V lost 5 bases, J lost 11 bases, and 21 bases lay in between. The CDR3 loop reads CASSLATGAVSAFF. Here the CDR3 DNA reads TGTGCCAGCAGTCTGGCGACGGGGGCCGTCTCTGCTTTCTTT.

The rearrangement uses TRBV28 and TRBJ2-7; 11 positions agree with TRBD1. Unmatched junction bases numbered 9, after V lost 6 bases and J lost 5 bases. Germline V gives CDR1 MDHEN, CDR2 SYDVKM. The CDR3 covers 15 residues. CDR3 DNA sequence: TGTGCCAGCAGACCCTGGGGACAGGGGGTCCACGAGCAGTACTTC. Translated, it gives CASRPWGQGVHEQYF. The whole variable domain, filled in from reference TRBV28 and TRBJ2-7, reads DVKVTQSSRYLVKRTGEKVFLECVQDMDHENMFWYRQDPGLGLRLIYFSYDVKMKEKGDIPEGYSVSREKKERFSLILESASTNQTSMYLCASRPWGQGVHEQYFGPGTRLTVT.

This clone was counted a single time. The chain links TRBV2 to TRBJ2-5, with TRBD2 matching over 16 bases. Germline CDR1 reads SNHLY; CDR2 reads FYNNEI. This CDR3 contains 16 residues. V lost 3 bases to trimming and J lost 2 bases; unmatched junction nucleotides: 0. The CDR3, as DNA: TGTGCCAGCAGTGAGGGACTAGCGGGAGGGCAAGAGACCCAGTACTTC. This gives the protein CASSEGLAGGQETQYF. The full variable domain, in which reference TRBV2 and TRBJ2-5 provide the parts outside the CDR3, is EPEVTQTPSHQVTQMGQEVILRCVPISNHLYFYWYRQILGQKVEFLVSFYNNEISEKSEIFDDQFSVERPDGSNFTLKIRSTKLEDSAMYFCASSEGLAGGQETQYFGPGTRLLVL.

This clone was seen once. The sample contains more than one DNA sequence encoding this CDR3. This chain joins TRBV29-1 and TRBJ2-6; no firm D call. Trimming took 4 bases from V and 1 from J, leaving 2 bases between them. The V gene's germline CDR1 is SQVTM and CDR2 ANQGSEA. This CDR3 is 12 amino acids long. The CDR3 DNA is TGCAGCGTTGTATCTGGGGCCAACGTCCTGACTTTC. It codes for CSVVSGANVLTF.

The table lists this clone with a count of one. The V call is TRBV25-1, the J call TRBJ1-4; 7 bases align to TRBD1. The V gene's germline CDR1 is MGHDK and CDR2 SYGVNS. The trim removed 5 bases at V and 3 bases at J, leaving 9 bases unmatched. The CDR3 is 16 amino acids. In DNA, the CDR3 is TGTGCCAGCAGTCATAATCCCGGGACAGCTAATGAAAAACTGTTTTTT. The encoded protein is CASSHNPGTANEKLFF. Complete variable domain (other parts from reference TRBV25-1 and TRBJ1-4): EADIYQTPRYLVIGTGKKITLECSQTMGHDKMYWYQQDPGMELHLIHYSYGVNSTEKGDLSSESTVSRIRTEHFPLTLESARPSHTSQYLCASSHNPGTANEKLFFGSGTQLSVL.

The chain has TRBV28 and TRBJ2-5; D call uncertain. The CDR3 sequence is 12 residues long. V gave up 4 bases and J gave up 5 bases, with 8 bases separating them. CDR1 and CDR2 (germline): MDHEN, SYDVKM. The DNA for the CDR3 is TGTGCCAGCAGTTCCTTTGCGGAGACCCAGTACTTC. Protein: CASSSFAETQYF.

CDR3 sequence (DNA): TGTGCCACCTCCGGGACTAGCGGGGGCTCCTACAATGAGCAGTTCTTC. Translating gives CATSGTSGGSYNEQFF. The V and J genes are TRBV10-3 and TRBJ2-1, with 14 bases matching TRBD2. The germline CDR1 and CDR2 sequences are ENHRY and SYGVKD. CDR3 size: 16 residues. Trimming cost V 10 bases and J 0 bases; bases outside gene matches: 5.